The 14 T cell receptor beta chains reported below all come from one sample, sequenced in a study of CXCR4 blockade with PD-1 therapy in pancreatic cancer. Only in-frame clones appear in the TCRdb table, and some are missing; sequencing was by immunoSEQ multiplex PCR. The table lists 3,000 or so clones, 40% to 60% of them singletons, with over 15% in the top ten. Sequenced: tumor tissue. The receptors here all came from a human donor with pancreatic ductal adenocarcinoma.

Details on this clone: At one end the junction does not follow the germline gene, possibly because of a read error. V gene TRBV19 combines with J gene TRBJ2-5, with 9 bases fitting TRBD1. There are 14 residues in the CDR3. The V gene's germline CDR1 is LNHDA and CDR2 SQIVND (reference sequence). The CDR3 sequence: CASSAGTGSETQYF. The CDR3 coding sequence is TGTGCCAGTAGTGCCGGGACAGGGAGTGAGACCCAATACTTC. Looking up the rest from reference TRBV19 and TRBJ2-5 gives the full variable domain: DGGITQSPKYLFRKEGQNVTLSCEQNLNHDAMYWYRQDPGQGLRLIYYSQIVNDFQKGDIAEGYSVSREKKESFPLTVTSAQKNPTAFYLCASSAGTGSETQYFGPGTRLLVL.

The chain combines TRBV7-6 with TRBJ2-7; maybe TRBD2 (5 bases). The V gene lost 4 bases and the J gene lost 2 bases, with 18 bases spanning the gap. CDR3 length equals 16 residues. From germline, CDR1 is SGHVS and CDR2 FNYEAQ. The CDR3 loop is CASSSSLARSAYEQYF. As DNA, the CDR3 is TGTGCCAGCAGCTCCTCCTTAGCGAGGAGCGCCTACGAGCAGTACTTC.

This clone was detected only a few times. J is TRBJ1-1 and V is TRBV6-8; unclear D gene. V lost 2 bases and J 0 bases, leaving 7 bases between the germline ends. This CDR3 contains 14 residues. Germline V gene sequence: CDR1 MNHGY, CDR2 SAAAGT. CDR3 sequence (DNA): TGTGCCAGCAGTTACAGTGGGCTGAACACTGAAGCTTTCTTT. Amino acids: CASSYSGLNTEAFF.

The chain uses TRBV10-3 and TRBJ1-4, with D maybe TRBD1 (6 bases). The CDR3 consists of 16 residues. The germline V gene encodes CDR1 ENHRY and CDR2 SYGVKD. Trimming stripped 3 bases from V and 8 bases from J, with 19 bases between. In DNA form, the CDR3 reads TGTGCCATCAGTGAAGGGGGAGGTCCTGGATCCGAAAAACTGTTTTTT. Protein sequence: CAISEGGGPGSEKLFF.

This clone appeared many times. The rearrangement joins TRBV11-3 to TRBJ2-3; the D gene is possibly TRBD2 (7 bases). The germline gives CDR1 SGHNT, CDR2 YENEEA. This CDR3 has 16 residues. The ends were cut back, 3 bases at V and 6 bases at J, with 19 bases in the middle. The CDR3 nucleotides read TGTGCCAGCAGCTTGGGGGCTAGCGGACAGTTGGATACGCAGTATTTT. It encodes CASSLGASGQLDTQYF.

The genes are TRBV29-1 and TRBJ1-2, with D perhaps TRBD1 (5 bases). The germline V gene encodes CDR1 SQVTM and CDR2 ANQGSEA. Trimming pared 3 bases from V and 8 bases from J, leaving 19 bases between. The length of the CDR3 is 14 residues. The CDR3 nucleotides are TGCAGCGTTGATTATCGGGGCGCAGAAGTCGGCTACACCTTC. It specifies CSVDYRGAEVGYTF.

This clone was seen a single time. This chain connects TRBV10-2 to TRBJ2-1, with TRBD2 identical over 7 bases. The CDR3 contains 13 residues. CDR1 is WSHSY, CDR2 SAAADI, per germline. The junction had 5 bases not matched to a gene; V was cut back by 6 bases and J by 6 bases. Here the CDR3 DNA reads TGCGCCAGCAGGAGCGGGATGGGCAATGAGCAGTTCTTC. It specifies CASRSGMGNEQFF.

This clone was seen once. The V and J genes are TRBV7-5 and TRBJ2-4; the D call TRBD2 from the table was never checked on the DNA. TRBV7-5 is recorded as a pseudogene. The CDR3 totals 14 residues. The CDR3 DNA reads TGTGCCAGCAGCCCCCCAGGGGAGGGAAACATTCAGTACTTC. Protein sequence: CASSPPGEGNIQYF.

This chain links TRBV14 with TRBJ2-7; D not resolved. The CDR3 length is 12 residues. V dropped 1 base and J dropped 8 bases, with 9 bases sitting between them. Germline values: CDR1 SGHDN, CDR2 FVKESK. The CDR3, as DNA: TGTGCCAGCAGCCAAGGGAGAGGACAGCAGTACTTC. It is translated as CASSQGRGQQYF.

This chain uses TRBV18 with TRBJ1-2; the D is unclear. The germline V gene encodes CDR1 KGHSH and CDR2 LQKENI. This CDR3 has 14 amino acids. Trimming left V 0 bases short and J 2 bases short, with 7 bases between. In DNA form, the CDR3 reads TGTGCCAGCTCACCACCGGTTACAAACTATGGCTACACCTTC. It specifies CASSPPVTNYGYTF.

The chain recombines TRBV18 with TRBJ2-7; D is uncertain. The CDR3 contains 14 residues. Trimming cost V 2 bases and J 4 bases, with 12 bases left between them. Germline values: CDR1 KGHSH, CDR2 LQKENI. In nucleotides, the CDR3 is TGTGCCAGCTCACCAATGGTGGGTCGGTACGAGCAGTACTTC. It specifies CASSPMVGRYEQYF.

By share, this clone ranks as medium-sized (0.01 to 0.1%). The V call is TRBV11-3, the J call TRBJ2-1; 7 bases fit TRBD2. The CDR3 is 15 amino acids. Germline V gene lookup returns CDR1 SGHNT and CDR2 YENEEA. Trimming took 5 bases from V and 5 from J; bases not matched to a gene: 9. This CDR3 is CASSPQRDVHNEQFF. In DNA form, the CDR3 reads TGTGCCAGCAGCCCCCAGCGGGATGTCCACAATGAGCAGTTCTTC.

This clone was counted a single time. V is TRBV28 and J is TRBJ2-3; 8 nucleotides line up with TRBD2. Trimming took 3 bases from V and 6 from J; bases not matched to a gene: 5. This CDR3 has 14 amino acids. Germline V CDR1 and CDR2: MDHEN, SYDVKM. CDR3 sequence: CASSLVGRGDTQYF. Here the CDR3 DNA reads TGTGCCAGCAGTTTGGTCGGGAGGGGGGATACGCAGTATTTT.

This clone was detected only a few times. The chain combines TRBV18 with TRBJ2-7, with 7 bases identical to TRBD1. V lost 2 bases to trimming and J lost 3 bases; unmatched junction nucleotides: 4. The CDR3 covers 14 residues. Germline V gives CDR1 KGHSH, CDR2 LQKENI. The CDR3 loop reads CASSPAGGNYEQYF. DNA for the CDR3: TGTGCCAGCTCACCAGCAGGGGGAAACTACGAGCAGTACTTC.